These 3 T cell receptor beta chains share one sample of origin, sequenced in a study of T cell responses to AZD1222 COVID-19 vaccine (dated by TCRdb to about 2021). Preparation of the library involved the immunoSEQ multiplex PCR assay. TCRdb's version of the immuneACCESS table is confined to in-frame rearrangements and falls short of the full clone set. An unresolved V gene accounts for under half of the shortfall where checked; the remainder is of unknown origin. The sample includes 95,000 to 120,000 clones, with roughly nine tenths observed a single time. In total, the top ten clones hold around 3.3% of the sample. The time point tag for this specimen amounts to: baseline before first vaccination. The treatment or condition tag for this specimen amounts to: meningococcal conjugate vaccine given as trial control. The sequences come from peripheral blood, collected on day 0 of MenACWY control vaccination. Receptors originate from an adult in good health.

The chain has TRBV5-4 and TRBJ2-5; 8 bases match TRBD2. Germline V gene data show CDR1 as SGHNT and CDR2 as YYREEE (reference sequence). This CDR3 contains 16 residues. J lost 4 bases, V lost 0 bases, and 8 bases had no gene match. CDR3 DNA sequence: TGTGCCAGCAGCTTGGTTGATAGCGGGGCCCGAGAGACCCAGTACTTC. It codes for CASSLVDSGARETQYF.

The J gene is TRBJ2-7, the V gene TRBV21-1; the table's D call, TRBD2, was not checked against the DNA. TRBV21-1 is termed a pseudogene. This CDR3 is 19 amino acids long. The CDR3 reads CASSKEPATTSGGSYEQYF. The CDR3, as DNA: TGTGCCAGCAGCAAAGAACCTGCTACTACTAGCGGGGGGTCCTACGAGCAGTACTTC.

V usage is TRBV18 and J usage is TRBJ1-1, with D possibly TRBD1 on 5 matching bases. V dropped 2 bases and J dropped 6 bases, with 13 bases sitting between them. The CDR3 runs 14 residues. Germline V lookup: CDR1 KGHSH, CDR2 LQKENI. CDR3 sequence (DNA): TGTGCCAGCTCACCAGCAGAGGGGATGGCTGAAGCTTTCTTT. Translation gives CASSPAEGMAEAFF.